A selection of T cell receptor beta chains follows, all from one sample in a study of blood T cells in healthy people across ages. TCRdb ran MiXCR on the 5' RACE reads and lists one entry per CDR3 protein. Here the sample spans fewer than 650,000 distinct CDR3 sequences, roughly a quarter being singletons. The same sample was also used in a study of T cells of mothers and their children.

The sample was blood. These receptors all come from a boy between 2 and 10 years old in good health. The CDR3 runs from the conserved cysteine through the conserved F or W. Fields, in order: V gene, clone size, D gene, J gene, CDR3 protein, CDR3 DNA. The D gene is left open where the match is weak. Only part of the rows carry a size: once, few, many, or a class if the clone is expanded.

V: TRBV27; size: NA; D: TRBD2; J: TRBJ2-7; CDR3: CASSTNSGQISYEQYF; DNA: TGTGCCAGCAGTACAAATAGCGGGCAAATCTCCTACGAGCAGTACTTC
V: TRBV6-5; size: few; D: TRBD2; J: TRBJ2-1; CDR3: CASSKLAGVYNEQFF; DNA: TGTGCCAGCAGTAAACTAGCGGGAGTTTACAATGAGCAGTTCTTC
V: TRBV3-1; size: NA; D: NA; J: TRBJ2-5; CDR3: CASSQVEGGETQYF; DNA: TGTGCCAGCAGCCAAGTTGAGGGCGGGGAGACCCAGTACTTC
V: TRBV6-6; size: few; D: NA; J: TRBJ1-5; CDR3: CASSAASNQPQHF; DNA: TGTGCCAGCAGCGCAGCTAGCAATCAGCCCCAGCATTTT
V: TRBV7-2; size: few; D: TRBD2; J: TRBJ2-5; CDR3: CASSRTSGGGETQYF; DNA: TGTGCCAGCAGCCGGACTAGCGGGGGCGGTGAGACCCAGTACTTC
V: TRBV20-1; size: NA; D: NA; J: TRBJ2-7; CDR3: CSAIPSGAGEQYF; DNA: TGCAGTGCTATTCCTAGTGGGGCGGGTGAGCAGTACTTC
V: TRBV27; size: NA; D: TRBD1; J: TRBJ2-4; CDR3: CASSLTDRGNIQYF; DNA: TGTGCCAGCAGCCTAACGGACAGGGGAAACATTCAGTACTTC
V: TRBV6-6; size: NA; D: NA; J: TRBJ1-1; CDR3: CASLDMNTEAFF; DNA: TGTGCCAGCCTGGACATGAACACTGAAGCTTTCTTT
V: TRBV20-1; size: few; D: TRBD2; J: TRBJ2-7; CDR3: CSASPYKAGTRYEQYF; DNA: TGCAGTGCTAGCCCCTACAAAGCGGGGACCCGCTACGAGCAGTACTTC
V: TRBV15; size: NA; D: NA; J: TRBJ2-4; CDR3: CATSFKNIQYF; DNA: TGTGCCACCAGCTTCAAAAACATTCAGTACTTC
V: TRBV7-7; size: NA; D: NA; J: TRBJ2-1; CDR3: CASSLAGKHNEQFF; DNA: TGTGCCAGCAGCTTAGCCGGCAAACACAATGAGCAGTTCTTC
V: TRBV7-8; size: few; D: NA; J: TRBJ2-3; CDR3: CASSFSPGTDTQYF; DNA: TGTGCCAGCAGCTTTTCCCCGGGTACAGATACGCAGTATTTT
V: TRBV12-3/TRBV12-4; size: NA; D: TRBD1; J: TRBJ2-2; CDR3: CASSYTDRGPGELFF; DNA: TGTGCCAGCAGCTACACGGACAGGGGGCCTGGGGAGCTGTTTTTT
V: TRBV24-1; size: NA; D: TRBD2; J: TRBJ2-7; CDR3: CATNGAGLECFIHEQYF; DNA: TGTGCCACAAATGGGGCGGGACTAGAGTGCTTTATCCACGAGCAGTACTTC
V: TRBV11-2; size: few; D: TRBD1; J: TRBJ1-2; CDR3: CASSLGQKYGYTF; DNA: TGTGCCAGCAGCCTGGGACAGAAGTATGGCTACACCTTC
V: TRBV14; size: few; D: NA; J: TRBJ2-7; CDR3: CASSPTQASYEQYF; DNA: TGTGCCAGCAGCCCCACACAGGCGTCCTACGAGCAGTACTTC
V: TRBV4-1; size: few; D: NA; J: TRBJ2-5; CDR3: CASRPRDWNQETQYF; DNA: TGCGCCAGCAGGCCCCGGGACTGGAACCAAGAGACCCAGTACTTC
V: TRBV5-1; size: few; D: NA; J: TRBJ1-1; CDR3: CASSLVAGTSVAFF; DNA: TGCGCCAGCAGCTTGGTGGCAGGGACTAGCGTGGCTTTCTTT